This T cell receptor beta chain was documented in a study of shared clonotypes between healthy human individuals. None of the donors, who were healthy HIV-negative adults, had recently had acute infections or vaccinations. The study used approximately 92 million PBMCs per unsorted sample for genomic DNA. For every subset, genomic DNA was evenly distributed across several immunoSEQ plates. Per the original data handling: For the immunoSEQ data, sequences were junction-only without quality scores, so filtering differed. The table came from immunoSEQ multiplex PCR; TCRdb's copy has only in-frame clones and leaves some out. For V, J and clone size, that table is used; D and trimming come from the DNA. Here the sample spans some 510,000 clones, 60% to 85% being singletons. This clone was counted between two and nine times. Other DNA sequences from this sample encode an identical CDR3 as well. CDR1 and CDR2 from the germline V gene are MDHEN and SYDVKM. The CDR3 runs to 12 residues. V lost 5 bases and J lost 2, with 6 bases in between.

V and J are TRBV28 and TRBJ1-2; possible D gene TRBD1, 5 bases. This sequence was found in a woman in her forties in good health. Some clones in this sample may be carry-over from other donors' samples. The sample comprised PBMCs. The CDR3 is CASSRQNYGYTF. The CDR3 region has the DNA TGTGCCAGCAGTCGACAGAACTATGGCTACACCTTC.